This T cell receptor beta chain derives from a study of T cell clonotyping in hematopoietic cell transplantation (dated by TCRdb to the early 2020s). For the study in its entirety: A total of roughly 130 blood samples were collected in the study from around 40 consecutive transplant recipients and their related donors. Patients were recruited between September 2015 and January 2017 and followed until late 2020 or death.

A word on this clone: Its recognized antigen is unknown. It has no much larger one-base neighbor in the sample; base qualities were not kept.

V sheds 2 bases and J sheds 4 bases, leaving 17 bases between their ends. The CDR3, from cysteine to phenylalanine, totals 16 residues. The read is trimmed to its CDR3 DNA, 48 bases read in frame from base 1. In the germline V gene, CDR1 corresponds to SGHTA and CDR2 to FQGNSA. TCR beta CDR3 regions were amplified from genomic DNA with the immunoSEQ assay, a bias-controlled multiplex PCR using V- and J-specific primers. In a second PCR step, a proprietary barcode and Illumina adapter sequences were attached to the CDR3 amplicons. CDR3 libraries were sequenced on an Illumina MiSeq instrument. In the source study's methods: Export and quality control were performed with immunoSEQ Analyzer 3.0, and downstream analyses were performed with R Bioconductor and Immunarch. Only productive rearrangements within the normalized downsampled data set were used in the calculation of repertoire metrics. In the normalized cohort, a clonotype counted as pathologically expanded if the clonotype was larger than 5 templates. Repertoire diversity was measured with the Inverse Simpson Index. To capture all clonotypes, the CMV-specificity analyses were run on the non-normalized data set. This is the immuneACCESS table as TCRdb keeps it, with only in-frame sequences that have V and J called. A part of the clones is gone; compared with another copy, unresolved V genes explain less than half, and the rest is unexplained. V, J and clone size were drawn from that table, and D and trimming were deduced from the DNA. The sample table lists 5,000 to 6,500 clones, under 80% of them with a count of one. The ten largest make up over 30% of the sample.

The intended sense of this specimen's time point label: 180 days after allo-HCT. Blood from recipients was drawn roughly 28 days before transplant, then again at days 30, 100 and 180 after transplant. Nuclei Lysis Solution was used to extract genomic DNA from fresh or cryopreserved unfractionated peripheral blood mononuclear cells. Results and caveats for the whole study, not just this receptor: Broader posttransplant TCR repertoire diversity was predicted by donor and pretransplant recipient Inverse Simpson Index values. Recipient repertoires showed only a small fraction of overlap with donor repertoires, and over 95% appeared de novo at the given depth. The sample size was limited, and because cells were not sorted, the contributions of CD4 and CD8 repertoires could not be separated. A decrease in recipient TCR diversity was observed after transplant, and a progressive increase in pathologically expanded clonotypes was seen from day 30 to day 180.

Sample: peripheral blood mononuclear cells, taken 180 days after allogeneic stem cell transplant. The source is a male patient in his 70s who had an allogeneic stem cell transplant from an unrelated donor, so T cells may come from the graft donor. Some clones in this sample may be carry-over from other donors' samples. The chain was built from TRBV7-2 and TRBJ1-1, and perhaps TRBD1 as D gene, on 5 matching bases. The DNA sequence is given as TGTGCCAGCAGCTTATTCCAGTCCGGAAGGGGCACTGAAGCTTTCTTT. Translated, this is CASSLFQSGRGTEAFF. The CDR3 plus the reference TRBV7-2 and TRBJ1-1 genes for the other parts give the full variable domain: GAGVSQSPSNKVTEKGKDVELRCDPISGHTALYWYRQSLGQGLEFLIYFQGNSAPDKSGLPSDRFSAERTGGSVSTLTIQRTQQEDSAVYLCASSLFQSGRGTEAFFGQGTRLTVV.